In this sample, the clone carrying this T cell receptor (beta chain) is medium-sized. The time point was: blood at routine non-recurrence follow-up after resection. These data originate in a study of spatial heterogeneity in lung cancer. CDR3 length: 17 residues. Unmatched junction bases numbered 6, after V lost 5 bases and J lost 0 bases. Germline CDR1 is SGHTA and CDR2 is FQGNSA. TCRdb re-analysed the 5' RACE reads in MiXCR, keeping a single row per CDR3 protein. Of about 10,000 distinct CDR3 sequences listed, under 30% were seen once; the top ten hold roughly 4.3%. The chain is built from TRBV7-2 and TRBJ2-1, with 11 bases matching TRBD2. Sequences were derived from PBMCs, sampled at follow-up. The sequence derives from a female donor with early-stage non-small cell lung cancer. The CDR3 DNA reads TGTGCCAGCAGCCTCACTAGCGGGAGTAGCTCCTACAATGAGCAGTTCTTC. Amino acid sequence: CASSLTSGSSSYNEQFF.